The clone carrying this TCR beta chain was recorded a few times. Using its own MiXCR run on the 5' RACE reads, TCRdb lists one record per CDR3 protein. The table shows about 300,000 distinct CDR3 sequences, with roughly 8.7% occurring only once. This CDR3 region has 13 residues. V was shortened by 4 bases and J by 7 bases, with 11 bases between the two germline ends. CDR1 and CDR2 (germline): MRHNA, SNTAGT. The source of the sample is a study of T cells after yellow fever vaccination. The sequence was obtained from a man between 18 and 29 years old who received the YFV17D yellow fever vaccine. V is TRBV6-4 and J is TRBJ1-5, with TRBD1 as a possible D gene (5 bases). Sequenced here: CD4+ T cells sorted from PBMCs, sampled 5 days after the yellow fever booster vaccination. The CDR3, as DNA: TGTGCCAGCAGTGCTCAGGGTGGCCAGCCCCAGCATTTT. Translation: CASSAQGGQPQHF.